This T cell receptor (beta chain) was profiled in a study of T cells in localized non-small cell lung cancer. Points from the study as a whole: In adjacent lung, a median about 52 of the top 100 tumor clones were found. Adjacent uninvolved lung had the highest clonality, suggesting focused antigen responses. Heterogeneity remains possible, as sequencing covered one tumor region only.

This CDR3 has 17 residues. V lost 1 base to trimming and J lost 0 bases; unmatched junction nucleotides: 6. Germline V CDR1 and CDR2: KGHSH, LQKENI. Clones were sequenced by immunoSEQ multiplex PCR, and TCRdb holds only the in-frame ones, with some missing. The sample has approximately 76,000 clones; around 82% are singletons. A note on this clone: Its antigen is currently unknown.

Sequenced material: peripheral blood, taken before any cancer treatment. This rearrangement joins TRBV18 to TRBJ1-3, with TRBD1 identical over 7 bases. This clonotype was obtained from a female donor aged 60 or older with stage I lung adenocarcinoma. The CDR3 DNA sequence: TGTGCCAGCTCACCACTGAGACAGGGCGACTCTGGAAACACCATATATTTT. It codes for CASSPLRQGDSGNTIYF.